A selection of T cell receptor beta chains follows, all from one sample in a study of cytomegalovirus exposure and HLA in healthy donors. The repertoire was sequenced with immunoSEQ multiplex PCR; TCRdb's copy has only in-frame clones and lacks some. The sample has about 59,000 clones, roughly 80% seen once; the top ten hold over 1.5%. The source material was PBMCs. All receptors derive from a man aged 40-55 years in good health and CMV-seronegative. Both conserved end residues are part of each CDR3. A D gene is named only where the DNA matches it firmly. Clone sizes are given selectively: once, few, many, or a class where the clone is expanded.

V	J	size	D	DNA	CDR3
TRBV7-8	TRBJ2-1	-	TRBD1	TGTGCCAGCAGCTTAGCGCTGGGACAGGGCTCCCAGAGCTCCTACAATGAGCAGTTCTTC	CASSLALGQGSQSSYNEQFF
TRBV7-2	TRBJ2-2	-	TRBD1	TGTGCCAGCAGCCTAGATTACAGGGGGCGGAACACCGGGGAGCTGTTTTTT	CASSLDYRGRNTGELFF
TRBV19	TRBJ1-5	-	TRBD1	TGTGCCAGTAGTATAGATGGGACAGGGTTTTATCAGCCCCAGCATTTT	CASSIDGTGFYQPQHF
TRBV5-4	TRBJ2-2	-	TRBD2	TGTGCCAGCAGTTTGACTAGCGGGGGGGCTTTTGGCGGGGAGCTGTTTTTT	CASSLTSGGAFGGELFF
TRBV15	TRBJ2-3	-	TRBD2	TGTGCCACCAGCAGAGCAGTTACTCTGGGGGGGAGGACAGATACGCAGTATTTT	CATSRAVTLGGRTDTQYF
TRBV19	TRBJ1-1	-	TRBD1	TGTGCCAGTAGTAGACAGGGGAGCACTGAAGCTTTCTTT	CASSRQGSTEAFF
TRBV29-1	TRBJ2-1	-	-	TGCAGCGTTGACGTTACCTACAATGAGCAGTTCTTC	CSVDVTYNEQFF
TRBV18	TRBJ2-4	-	TRBD2	TGTGCCAGCTCACCATCACTAGCGGACAACAATATCCAAAACATTCAGTACTTC	CASSPSLADNNIQNIQYF
TRBV7-2	TRBJ2-3	-	-	TGTGCCAGCAGCGATGTCGGAGGGCCCGGGAGCGGAGATACGCAGTATTTT	CASSDVGGPGSGDTQYF
TRBV30	TRBJ2-3	-	TRBD2	TGTGCCTGGAGTGTACTAGCGGGGAGAACAGATACGCAGTATTTT	CAWSVLAGRTDTQYF
TRBV18	TRBJ2-2	-	-	TGTGCCAGCTCACCAAGAGTCGGAGCGGAGCTGACCGGGGAGCTGTTTTTT	CASSPRVGAELTGELFF
TRBV25-1	TRBJ1-3	-	-	TGTGCCAGCAGTGCCGCAGGGGCTGCTGGAAACACCATATATTTT	CASSAAGAAGNTIYF
TRBV6-1	TRBJ1-6	-	-	TGTGCCAGCAGGAAACCGGGACAAAGAAATTCACCCCTCCACTTT	CASRKPGQRNSPLHF
TRBV5-8	TRBJ2-1	-	-	TGTGCCAGCAGATCGGGCGGGGCCGATTACAATGAGCAGTTCTTC	CASRSGGADYNEQFF
TRBV2	TRBJ2-3	once	TRBD1	TGTGCCAGCAGGGGACAGGGTTCGGCAGATACGCAGTATTTT	CASRGQGSADTQYF
TRBV5-5	TRBJ1-1	-	TRBD1	TGTGCCAGCAGCCAGCAGGGGGCAGGGACTGAAGCTTTCTTT	CASSQQGAGTEAFF
TRBV7-2	TRBJ2-2	medium-sized	-	TGTGCCAGCAGCCCTACGAACGTGGGGAGCACCGGGGAGCTGTTTTTT	CASSPTNVGSTGELFF
TRBV7-8	TRBJ1-6	-	-	TGTGCCAGCAGCCGAGAGGAAGCTAGCTCACCCCTCCACTTT	CASSREEASSPLHF